The 30 T cell receptor beta chains reported below all come from one sample, sequenced in a study of regulatory T cells in long-lasting Graves disease. Time point here: persistent/refractory GD, antithyroid drugs over 5 years with positive TRAb. After RNA was extracted from PBMCs, the TCR library was made from it. Arm-PCR of CDR3 regions and iRepertoire HTBI primers were the basis on which TCR beta libraries were built. TCRdb re-analysed the multiplex PCR reads in MiXCR, keeping a single row per CDR3 protein. The table lists hundreds of thousands of distinct CDR3 sequences, about 22% of them singletons. The input for sequencing was peripheral blood mononuclear cells (PBMCs), taken when the disease was refractory, from a patient treated with antithyroid drugs. Every receptor here comes from a female donor with Graves disease.

This rearrangement joins TRBV19 to TRBJ1-1; no clear D gene. This CDR3 has 12 residues. V gave up 5 bases and J gave up 5 bases, with 9 bases separating them. Germline V CDR1 and CDR2: LNHDA, SQIVND (reference sequence). CDR3 region: CASSFLRTEAFF. The CDR3 DNA follows: TGTGCCAGTAGTTTTCTGAGAACTGAAGCTTTCTTT. The full variable domain, rest sourced from reference TRBV19 and TRBJ1-1, is DGGITQSPKYLFRKEGQNVTLSCEQNLNHDAMYWYRQDPGQGLRLIYYSQIVNDFQKGDIAEGYSVSREKKESFPLTVTSAQKNPTAFYLCASSFLRTEAFFGQGTRLTVV.

The gene calls are TRBV5-1 and TRBJ2-7, with 12 bases matching TRBD1. The V gene's germline CDR1 is SGHRS and CDR2 YFSETQ. This CDR3 contains 14 residues. V shed 7 bases, J shed 6 bases, and the junction held 8 bases outside the gene matches. CDR3 amino acids: CASGRGTGGLEQYF. Written as DNA, the CDR3 is TGCGCCAGCGGGAGGGGGACAGGGGGCCTCGAGCAGTACTTC.

The chain uses TRBV6-1 and TRBJ2-5, with D tentatively TRBD2 (5 bases). The germline V gene encodes CDR1 MNHNS and CDR2 SASEGT. Trimming stripped 1 base from V and 4 bases from J, with 7 bases between. CDR3 length: 13 residues. CDR3 DNA: TGTGCCAGCAGTGAAGTAGGGAGAGAGACCCAGTACTTC. Encoded protein: CASSEVGRETQYF.

The chain is built from TRBV7-3 and TRBJ2-3; D may match TRBD1 or TRBD2 (5 bases each). CDR3 length: 15 amino acids. V lost 0 bases, J lost 0 bases, and 7 bases lay in between. The V gene's germline CDR1 is SGHTA and CDR2 FQGTGA. The CDR3 sequence is CASSLTGASTDTQYF. The CDR3 DNA reads TGTGCCAGCAGCTTAACCGGGGCTAGCACAGATACGCAGTATTTT.

In its sample, this clonotype was seen a few times. The V gene is TRBV7-9, the J gene TRBJ1-4; no firm D call. V lost 5 bases and J lost 6, with 7 bases in between. This CDR3 spans 12 amino acids. Per the germline V gene, CDR1 is SEHNR and CDR2 is FQNEAQ (reference sequence). This CDR3 is CASSGPHEKLFF. The CDR3 coding sequence is TGTGCCAGCAGCGGGCCGCATGAAAAACTGTTTTTT.

This chain connects TRBV2 to TRBJ1-2; 8 bases align to TRBD1. This CDR3 comprises 13 residues. Germline V gene data show CDR1 as SNHLY and CDR2 as FYNNEI. The V and J ends lost 4 bases and 8 bases, in that order; junction bases with no gene match: 6. The CDR3 protein is CASSGQGAGGYTF. The DNA of the CDR3 is TGTGCCAGCAGTGGGCAGGGGGCCGGAGGCTACACCTTC.

There are many counts of this clonotype. The rearrangement uses TRBV27 and TRBJ2-7; D is unresolved. The CDR3 contains 14 residues. Trimming took 4 bases from V and 1 from J, leaving 11 bases between them. Germline V gene sequence: CDR1 MNHEY, CDR2 SMNVEV (reference sequence). CDR3 nucleotide sequence: TGTGCCAGCAGTTCTGATTTGGAGTCCTACGAGCAGTACTTC. Amino acid sequence: CASSSDLESYEQYF.

This clonotype appeared many times. The gene calls are TRBV28 and TRBJ2-5; D not resolved. Germline lookup yields CDR1 MDHEN and CDR2 SYDVKM. Trimming removed 8 bases at V and 1 base at J, with 14 bases between. The CDR3 has 14 amino acids. This CDR3 is CASSSSAGQETQYF. The CDR3 DNA is TGTGCCAGCTCGTCCTCCGCCGGCCAAGAGACCCAGTACTTC.

This clonotype was counted ten times or more. The gene calls are TRBV7-9 and TRBJ1-6; 10 positions match TRBD1. The CDR3 spans 15 residues. Germline V gene sequence: CDR1 SEHNR, CDR2 FQNEAQ (reference sequence). V lost 4 bases to trimming and J lost 9 bases; unmatched junction nucleotides: 6. As DNA, the CDR3 is TGTGCCAGCAGCTCTCCGAGGACAGGGGGTTCACCCCTCCACTTT. This translates into CASSSPRTGGSPLHF.

This clonotype was seen repeatedly, ten times or more. V gene TRBV11-2 combines with J gene TRBJ2-4; the D is unclear. V was shortened by 5 bases and J by 0 bases, with 17 bases between the two germline ends. The CDR3 consists of 17 residues. Germline CDR1 reads SGHAT; CDR2 reads FQNNGV. CDR3 in DNA: TGTGCCAGCAGCCACCCGCTAAACACCATAGCCAAAAACATTCAGTACTTC. Translated: CASSHPLNTIAKNIQYF.

The table lists this clonotype with a few counts. The genes are TRBV5-4 and TRBJ2-7; TRBD1 matches at 8 bases. The V gene's germline CDR1 is SGHNT and CDR2 YYREEE (reference sequence). CDR3 length: 15 amino acids. V shed 5 bases and J 2 bases; nucleotides not matched to a gene: 9. The chain's CDR3 is CASSSDRTGTYEQYF. CDR3 coding DNA: TGTGCCAGCAGTTCGGATAGGACAGGGACCTACGAGCAGTACTTC. Using reference TRBV5-4 and TRBJ2-7 for the parts outside the CDR3, the full variable domain is ETGVTQSPTHLIKTRGQQVTLRCSSQSGHNTVSWYQQALGQGPQFIFQYYREEENGRGNFPPRFSGLQFPNYSSELNVNALELDDSALYLCASSSDRTGTYEQYFGPGTRLTVT.

In regard to this clonotype: With a much larger clone just one base away, this may be a read error. This sequence joins TRBV6-1 and TRBJ2-7; 12 bases agree with TRBD2. This CDR3 is 15 amino acids long. Germline CDR1 is MNHNS and CDR2 is SASEGT. The CDR3 reads CTSKRTSGTFYEQYF. The CDR3, as DNA: TGTACCAGCAAGCGGACTAGCGGGACGTTCTACGAGCAGTACTTC.

As regards this clonotype: An end of the junction differs from the germline gene, which may be a read error. This chain's CDR3 is CASSASRGAGVSYEQYF. The CDR3 DNA is TGTGCCAGCAGCGCCTCGAGGGGAGCGGGAGTGTCCTACGAGCAGTACTTT. The genes are TRBV7-2 and TRBJ2-7, with 8 bases lining up with TRBD2. CDR1 is SGHTA and CDR2 is FQGNSA in the germline V gene. This CDR3 has 17 residues.

For this clonotype: Since a much larger clone is just one base distant, this may be a read error. This rearrangement joins TRBV16 to TRBJ2-2, with D possibly being TRBD1 (6 bases). This CDR3 comprises 14 residues. The germline V gene encodes CDR1 KGHSY and CDR2 FQNENV. V gave up 2 bases and J gave up 7 bases, with 11 bases separating them. Here the CDR3 reads CASSQSQGFGELFF. Written as DNA, the CDR3 is TGTGCCAGCAGCCAAAGTCAGGGGTTCGGGGAGCTGTTTTTT. The full variable domain, with the rest looked up from reference TRBV16 and TRBJ2-2, is GEEVAQTPKHLVRGEGQKAKLYCAPIKGHSYVFWYQQVLKNEFKFLISFQNENVFDETGMPKERFSAKCLPNSPCSLEIQATKLEDSAVYFCASSQSQGFGELFFGEGSRLTVL.

This clonotype was picked up a small number of times. The genes are TRBV6-2 or TRBV6-3 and TRBJ2-7, with 8 positions matching TRBD1. Germline assignment: CDR1 MNHEY and CDR2 SVGEGT. CDR3 length: 17 amino acids. Trimming at V came to 2 bases and at J to 0 bases, leaving 9 bases not matched to a gene. This CDR3 is CASSYTERDRSSYEQYF. In nucleotides, the CDR3 is TGTGCCAGCAGTTACACCGAAAGGGACAGGAGCTCCTACGAGCAGTACTTC.

The table lists this clonotype with many counts. The gene calls are TRBV12-3 or TRBV12-4 and TRBJ1-5; maybe TRBD1 (6 bases). CDR3 length equals 14 residues. V lost 6 bases and J lost 6, with 15 bases in between. The CDR3 DNA reads as TGTGCCAGCAGGGCTACAGGGTTGAGTCAGCCCCAGCATTTT. Translated: CASRATGLSQPQHF.

This clonotype was picked up a small number of times. V and J are TRBV6-2 or TRBV6-3 and TRBJ2-7; D might be TRBD2 (6 bases). V lost 4 bases and J 2 bases, leaving 15 bases between the germline ends. Germline CDR1 MNHEY, CDR2 SVGEGT. The CDR3 totals 15 residues. The CDR3 bases are TGTGCCAGCAGTTTAGCGGCAGAATTAGCCTACGAGCAGTACTTC. It is translated as CASSLAAELAYEQYF.

CDR3 loop: CASSLRAATNTEAFF. CDR3 sequence (DNA): TGTGCCAGCAGCTTGAGGGCTGCCACGAACACTGAAGCTTTCTTT. The gene calls are TRBV7-2 and TRBJ1-1; the D is unclear. CDR3 length equals 15 residues. The V gene lost 3 bases and the J gene lost 1 base, with 12 bases spanning the gap. Germline V lookup: CDR1 SGHTA, CDR2 FQGNSA.

This clonotype was seen many times. This chain connects TRBV7-2 to TRBJ2-5; no clear D. The CDR3 is 13 amino acids. Germline CDR1 is SGHTA and CDR2 is FQGNSA. V was trimmed by 2 bases and J by 2 bases, leaving 6 bases between them. CDR3 sequence reads: CASSLPVQETQYF. CDR3 coding DNA: TGTGCCAGCAGCTTACCAGTTCAAGAGACCCAGTACTTC.

This clonotype showed up many times. J is TRBJ2-7 and V is TRBV28; D remains unclear. The germline V gene has CDR1 MDHEN and CDR2 SYDVKM. The V gene lost 1 base and the J gene lost 4 bases, with 11 bases spanning the gap. CDR3 length equals 14 residues. In nucleotides, the CDR3 is TGTGCCAGCAGTTTATCGGCTTGGGGTTACGAGCAGTACTTC. This gives the protein CASSLSAWGYEQYF.

CDR3 protein: CASSYPGLLNTEAFF. CDR3 sequence (DNA): TGTGCCAGCAGCTACCCAGGACTGTTGAACACTGAAGCTTTCTTT. This chain uses TRBV7-9 with TRBJ1-1; the D is unclear. Trimming pared 4 bases from V and 0 bases from J, leaving 12 bases between. CDR3 length: 15 amino acids. Germline V CDR1 and CDR2: SEHNR, FQNEAQ (reference sequence).

Many counts were recorded for this clonotype. The chain has TRBV6-1 and TRBJ2-5, with D perhaps TRBD1 (6 bases). This CDR3 has 12 amino acids. Germline V lookup: CDR1 MNHNS, CDR2 SASEGT. V lost 6 bases to trimming and J lost 4 bases, with 9 bases between them. This chain's CDR3 is CASSVRGETQYF. DNA for the CDR3: TGTGCCAGCAGCGTCAGGGGAGAGACCCAGTACTTC.

This clonotype was recorded many times. This sequence joins TRBV11-3 and TRBJ2-5, with D unclear. Trimming took 0 bases from V and 4 from J, leaving 18 bases between them. The CDR3 spans 17 residues. Germline-derived CDR1 and CDR2 are SGHNT and YENEEA. In DNA, the CDR3 is TGTGCCAGCAGCTTAGATGGCTCCGACCAAGGATCAGAGACCCAGTACTTC. Its translation is CASSLDGSDQGSETQYF.

The sample holds many counts of this clonotype. The chain joins TRBV28 to TRBJ1-2; D not certain. V lost 2 bases and J 7 bases, leaving 14 bases between the germline ends. The CDR3 contains 14 residues. Looked up from germline, CDR1 is MDHEN and CDR2 is SYDVKM. CDR3 in amino acids: CASSLHGQSSGYTF. In nucleotides, the CDR3 is TGTGCCAGCAGTTTACACGGCCAAAGTAGTGGCTACACCTTC.

This clonotype was seen at least ten times. The V call is TRBV11-2, the J call TRBJ2-6; perhaps TRBD2 as D (5 bases). The CDR3 is 14 amino acids. Germline CDR1 reads SGHAT; CDR2 reads FQNNGV. The germline V and J ends were trimmed by 6 bases and 1 base, with 7 bases remaining between them. This CDR3 is CASSGSSGANVLTF. In DNA, the CDR3 is TGTGCCAGCAGTGGGAGTTCTGGGGCCAACGTCCTGACTTTC. Full variable domain (missing parts from reference TRBV11-2 and TRBJ2-6): EAGVAQSPRYKIIEKRQSVAFWCNPISGHATLYWYQQILGQGPKLLIQFQNNGVVDDSQLPKDRFSAERLKGVDSTLKIQPAKLEDSAVYLCASSGSSGANVLTFGAGSRLTVL.

This clonotype was counted at least ten times. The chain employs TRBV28 and TRBJ2-5; tentative D call: TRBD1 (7 bases). Germline lookup yields CDR1 MDHEN and CDR2 SYDVKM. The CDR3 sequence is 16 residues long. Between the trimmed V and J ends, which lost 5 bases and 5 bases, there was a span of 21 bases. CDR3 loop: CASSPTRGGGSETQYF. The CDR3 region has the DNA TGTGCCAGCAGTCCAACCCGTGGAGGGGGCTCGGAGACCCAGTACTTC.

This chain uses TRBV28 with TRBJ1-1; 8 bases line up with TRBD1. This CDR3 comprises 16 residues. V dropped 7 bases and J dropped 4; count of bases not matched to a gene: 14. Germline CDR1 reads MDHEN; CDR2 reads SYDVKM. DNA of the CDR3: TGTGCCAGCATCCGCGCGGTGGACAGGGCGAGCACTGAAGCTTTCTTT. Translating gives CASIRAVDRASTEAFF.

The rearrangement links TRBV5-1 to TRBJ2-5; D tentatively fits TRBD1 or TRBD2 (5 bases each). Germline CDR1 is SGHRS and CDR2 is YFSETQ. V dropped 4 bases and J dropped 3 bases, with 10 bases sitting between them. This CDR3 region has 13 residues. This CDR3 is CASSGGVEETQYF. The CDR3 DNA reads as TGCGCCAGCAGCGGGGGAGTGGAAGAGACCCAGTACTTC.

This clonotype has at least ten counts. The chain carries TRBV12-3 or TRBV12-4 and TRBJ2-5; TRBD1 aligns across 9 bases. This CDR3 is built from 15 residues. With 6 bases clipped from V and 5 bases from J, the junction kept 10 bases outside the gene matches. The CDR3 DNA follows: TGTGCCAGCAGACCTGAACAGGGGGCTCTGGAGACCCAGTACTTC. It specifies CASRPEQGALETQYF.

In this sample, this clonotype turned up many times. This rearrangement joins TRBV6-1 to TRBJ1-1, with D possibly matching TRBD1 (5 bases). CDR1 and CDR2 from the germline V gene are MNHNS and SASEGT. CDR3 length: 12 residues. Trimming shortened V by 11 bases and J by 1 base, and 11 bases separated the two germline ends. CDR3 loop: CAVQDPNTEAFF. In DNA, the CDR3 is TGTGCCGTACAGGACCCGAACACTGAAGCTTTCTTT.